One sample yielded the 24 T cell receptor beta chains listed below, sequenced in a study of blood T cell repertoires in COVID-19. Sequenced by immunoSEQ multiplex PCR; TCRdb stores in-frame clones only, minus some. The table has 450,000 to 500,000 clones, approximately 90% seen once. Sequenced input: PBMCs or T cells enriched from blood (not recorded which). The receptors shown here come from an older woman who had recovered from COVID-19.

The chain recombines TRBV4-1 with TRBJ1-2, with unresolved D. Trimming removed 0 bases at V and 5 bases at J, with 10 bases between. CDR3 length: 14 amino acids. Germline loops: CDR1 MGHRA, CDR2 YSYEKL. CDR3 sequence reads: CASSQESALYGYTF. Written as DNA, the CDR3 is TGCGCCAGCAGCCAAGAATCAGCGTTGTATGGCTACACCTTC.

This chain uses TRBV6-5 with TRBJ1-2, with 9 bases matching TRBD1. CDR1 is MNHEY and CDR2 is SVGAGI in the germline V gene. J lost 8 bases, V lost 6 bases, and 10 bases had no gene match. The CDR3 loop spans 14 amino acids. Here the CDR3 reads CASSNAGTGTGYTF. The DNA of the CDR3 is TGTGCCAGCAGCAATGCCGGGACAGGGACAGGCTACACCTTC.

The chain links TRBV2 to TRBJ1-6, with 8 positions matching TRBD1. CDR3 length: 15 residues. J was trimmed by 7 bases and V by 7 bases; bases with no gene match: 9. From germline, CDR1 is SNHLY and CDR2 FYNNEI. CDR3 sequence reads: CASIIGRDRNSPLHF. The CDR3 DNA reads as TGTGCCAGCATCATAGGGCGGGACAGGAATTCACCCCTCCACTTT.

Note on this clone: The identical CDR3 is also encoded by other nucleotide sequences in the sample. The chain links TRBV3-1 (or the pseudogene TRBV3-2) to TRBJ1-1; D is undetermined. Germline V CDR1 and CDR2: LGHDT, YNNKEL (reference sequence). V shed 0 bases and J shed 4 bases, with 6 bases lying between them. This CDR3 spans 13 amino acids. CDR3: CASSQDRGTEAFF. The CDR3 DNA is TGTGCCAGCAGCCAAGACAGAGGCACTGAAGCTTTCTTT.

V usage is TRBV30 and J usage is TRBJ2-1; TRBD1 might be the D (5 bases). The V gene's germline CDR1 is GTSNPN and CDR2 SVGIG (reference sequence). The germline V and J ends were trimmed by 0 bases and 4 bases, with 7 bases remaining between them. This CDR3 spans 13 amino acids. This CDR3 reads CAWSVDSYNEQFF. CDR3 bases: TGTGCCTGGAGTGTAGACAGTTACAATGAGCAGTTCTTC.

The CDR3 coding sequence is TGTGCCAGCAGTTTGGGACAGTCTGGAAACACCATATATTTT. As protein: CASSLGQSGNTIYF. The rearrangement joins TRBV27 to TRBJ1-3; 7 bases fit TRBD1. The CDR3 runs 14 residues. CDR1 and CDR2 (germline): MNHEY, SMNVEV (reference sequence). V was clipped by 3 bases and J by 1 base; unmatched bases: 0.

This rearrangement joins TRBV11-3 to TRBJ2-3; 9 bases are shared with TRBD2. This CDR3 comprises 16 residues. The germline V gene encodes CDR1 SGHNT and CDR2 YENEEA. V trimming: 0 bases; J trimming: 8 bases; junction bases outside the gene matches: 9. The CDR3 bases are TGTGCCAGCAGCTTAGACGCGGGGGGGGTCATAGGTACGCAGTATTTT. This gives the protein CASSLDAGGVIGTQYF.

The chain combines TRBV5-1 with TRBJ1-2, with TRBD1 as a possible D gene (6 bases). This CDR3 is 13 amino acids long. V lost 4 bases, J lost 8 bases, and 15 bases lay in between. CDR1 is SGHRS, CDR2 YFSETQ, per germline. The CDR3 spells CASSPGTSGGYTF. DNA of the CDR3: TGCGCCAGCAGCCCCGGGACATCGGGAGGCTACACCTTC.

The rearrangement links TRBV6-5 to TRBJ1-2; TRBD1 aligns across 9 bases. Germline trimming cut 6 bases from V and 8 bases from J; bases unmatched to any gene: 4. CDR3 length: 12 amino acids. Germline CDR1 MNHEY, CDR2 SVGAGI. The DNA for the CDR3 is TGTGCCAGCAGGACAGGGGGAGAAGGCTACACCTTC. As protein: CASRTGGEGYTF.

Only one count was recorded for this clone. The chain couples TRBV3-1 (or the pseudogene TRBV3-2) to TRBJ2-1, with TRBD1 matching 9 bases. This CDR3 spans 16 amino acids. In germline, CDR1 is LGHDT, CDR2 YNNKEL (reference sequence). V lost 3 bases and J lost 7; bases outside the gene matches: 10. CDR3 sequence: CASSQPGTGLGNEQFF. The CDR3 coding sequence is TGTGCCAGCAGCCAGCCCGGGACAGGGCTGGGGAATGAGCAGTTCTTC.

The chain recombines TRBV5-1 with TRBJ2-1; 9 nucleotides match TRBD2. Germline V lookup: CDR1 SGHRS, CDR2 YFSETQ. The CDR3 consists of 18 residues. J gave up 4 bases and V 5 bases, and 16 bases lay outside the gene matches. The CDR3 is CASSPSTSGRRRYNEQFF. The CDR3 bases are TGCGCCAGCAGTCCCTCGACTAGCGGACGTAGAAGATACAATGAGCAGTTCTTC.

This chain links TRBV3-1 (or the pseudogene TRBV3-2) with TRBJ2-2, with D tentatively TRBD2 (7 bases). Germline-derived CDR1 and CDR2 are LGHDT and YNNKEL (reference sequence). The CDR3 length is 15 residues. V lost 1 base, J lost 6 bases, and 12 bases lay in between. The CDR3 sequence: CASSQVGGVAGELFF. CDR3 nucleotides: TGTGCCAGCAGCCAAGTAGGGGGGGTAGCCGGGGAGCTGTTTTTT.

The J gene is TRBJ2-3, the V gene TRBV5-1; D ambiguous. Trimming cost V 0 bases and J 3 bases, with 11 bases left between them. CDR3 size: 15 residues. Germline V gene sequence: CDR1 SGHRS, CDR2 YFSETQ. This CDR3 reads CASSLDTRGTDTQYF. CDR3 bases: TGCGCCAGCAGCTTGGATACGAGAGGTACAGATACGCAGTATTTT.

The J gene is TRBJ2-7, the V gene TRBV19; TRBD1 agrees at 11 bases. The CDR3 extends over 13 amino acids. The junction had 4 bases not matched to a gene; V was cut back by 7 bases and J by 5 bases. Germline CDR1 and CDR2: LNHDA and SQIVND (reference sequence). CDR3 sequence (DNA): TGTGCCAGTAATTCGGGACAGGGGGACGAGCAGTACTTC. It yields the protein CASNSGQGDEQYF.

V is TRBV10-3 and J is TRBJ1-6, with D possibly matching TRBD1 (5 bases). CDR3 size: 13 residues. Trimming shortened V by 6 bases and J by 7 bases, and 10 bases separated the two germline ends. Germline CDR1 is ENHRY and CDR2 is SYGVKD. The CDR3 bases are TGTGCCATCAGGGGACTGGGGAATTCACCCCTCCACTTT. Amino acid sequence: CAIRGLGNSPLHF.

This chain joins TRBV2 and TRBJ2-4; 10 bases agree with TRBD2. In germline, CDR1 is SNHLY, CDR2 FYNNEI. The CDR3 sequence is 16 residues long. The V and J ends lost 5 bases and 2 bases, in that order; junction bases with no gene match: 6. CDR3 in DNA: TGTGCCAGCAGTCCAGAGCGGGGGGGCCCCAAAAACATTCAGTACTTC. Translating gives CASSPERGGPKNIQYF.

J is TRBJ1-2 and V is TRBV3-1 (or the pseudogene TRBV3-2); no clear D. V was pared by 4 bases and J by 0 bases, with 3 bases between. The germline gives CDR1 LGHDT, CDR2 YNNKEL (reference sequence). This CDR3 is built from 12 residues. CDR3 region: CASSLSNYGYTF. For the CDR3, the DNA is TGTGCCAGCAGCCTCTCTAACTATGGCTACACCTTC.

The chain employs TRBV2 and TRBJ2-3, with 14 bases aligning to TRBD2. This CDR3 region has 17 residues. Germline values: CDR1 SNHLY, CDR2 FYNNEI. The V and J ends lost 6 bases and 1 base, in that order; junction bases with no gene match: 6. CDR3 nucleotides: TGTGCCAGCAGGGGGACTAGCGGGGGTCGGGGCACAGATACGCAGTATTTT. Translation gives CASRGTSGGRGTDTQYF.

The gene calls are TRBV18 and TRBJ2-3, with D perhaps TRBD2 (6 bases). Deletions cut 3 bases from V and 2 bases from J, with 12 bases between. Germline V gene lookup returns CDR1 KGHSH and CDR2 LQKENI. The CDR3 totals 15 residues. The chain's CDR3 is CASSPFWGDTDTQYF. Written as DNA, the CDR3 is TGTGCCAGCTCACCCTTTTGGGGGGACACAGATACGCAGTATTTT.

The chain links TRBV4-1 to TRBJ2-1; TRBD1 is a possible D gene (5 bases). Germline V gene sequence: CDR1 MGHRA, CDR2 YSYEKL. This CDR3 spans 15 amino acids. The germline V and J ends were trimmed by 1 base and 3 bases, with 10 bases remaining between them. The DNA for the CDR3 is TGCGCCAGCAGCCAAGGCAGGGCCGTCTACAATGAGCAGTTCTTC. Translating gives CASSQGRAVYNEQFF.

V usage is TRBV7-2 and J usage is TRBJ1-1, with TRBD1 matching 10 bases. This CDR3 spans 15 amino acids. CDR1 is SGHTA and CDR2 is FQGNSA in the germline V gene. V dropped 4 bases and J dropped 5; count of bases not matched to a gene: 7. The chain's CDR3 is CASSSLGQGITEAFF. In DNA form, the CDR3 reads TGTGCCAGCAGCTCCTTGGGACAGGGGATTACTGAAGCTTTCTTT.

Comment on this clone: Other DNA sequences in this specimen translate into the identical CDR3. This chain uses TRBV5-5 with TRBJ1-1; no firm D call. The V end was cut by 1 base, the J end by 3 bases, with 4 bases between. The CDR3 runs 12 residues. Looked up from germline, CDR1 is SGHKS and CDR2 is YYEKEE (reference sequence). The CDR3, as DNA: TGTGCCAGCAGCTTGTCGGACACTGAAGCTTTCTTT. Translation gives CASSLSDTEAFF. The complete variable domain, with remaining parts taken from reference TRBV5-5 and TRBJ1-1, reads DAGVTQSPTHLIKTRGQQVTLRCSPISGHKSVSWYQQVLGQGPQFIFQYYEKEERGRGNFPDRFSARQFPNYSSELNVNALLLGDSALYLCASSLSDTEAFFGQGTRLTVV.

CDR3 nucleotide sequence: TGCAGCGTTGAGAGACGCGGCAGGACCGAGGGATTCAATGAGCAGTTCTTC. Protein sequence: CSVERRGRTEGFNEQFF. The chain has TRBV29-1 and TRBJ2-1; possible D gene TRBD2, 5 bases. V lost 3 bases, J lost 6 bases, and 24 bases lay in between. This CDR3 is built from 17 residues. Germline loops: CDR1 SQVTM, CDR2 ANQGSEA.

This clone was detected once. The genes are TRBV3-1 (or the pseudogene TRBV3-2) and TRBJ2-7; TRBD2 aligns across 9 bases. The CDR3 contains 14 residues. V was pared by 4 bases and J by 2 bases, with 3 bases of the junction left unmatched. Per germline, CDR1 LGHDT and CDR2 YNNKEL (reference sequence). The CDR3 region is CASSPGLATYEQYV. The CDR3 DNA is TGTGCCAGCAGCCCTGGACTAGCGACCTACGAGCAGTACGTC.